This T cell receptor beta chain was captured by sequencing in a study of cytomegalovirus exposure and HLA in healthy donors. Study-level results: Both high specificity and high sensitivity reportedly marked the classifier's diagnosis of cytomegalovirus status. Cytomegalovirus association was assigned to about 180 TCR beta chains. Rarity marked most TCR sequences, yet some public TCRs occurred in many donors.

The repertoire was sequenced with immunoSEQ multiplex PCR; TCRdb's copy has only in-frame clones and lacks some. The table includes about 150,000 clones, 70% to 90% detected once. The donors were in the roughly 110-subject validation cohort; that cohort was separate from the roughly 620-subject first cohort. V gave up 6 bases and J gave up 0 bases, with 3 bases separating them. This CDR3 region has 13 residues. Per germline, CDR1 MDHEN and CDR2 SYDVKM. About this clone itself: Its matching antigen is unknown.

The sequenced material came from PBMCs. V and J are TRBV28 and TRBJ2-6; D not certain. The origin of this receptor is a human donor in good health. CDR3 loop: CASSNSGANVLTF. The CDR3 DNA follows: TGTGCCAGCAGCAACTCTGGGGCCAACGTCCTGACTTTC.